This entry features one TCR beta chain sequence. Germline V gene sequence: CDR1 SGHTA, CDR2 FQGTGA. The CDR3 has 16 amino acids. Trimming removed 5 bases at V and 5 bases at J, with 21 bases between. The data belong to a study of CD8 T cells in Susac syndrome. After extraction with the RNeasy kit, roughly 0.5 to 1 ug of the RNA was reverse transcribed using random hexamers. Across 54 Vbeta and 13 Jbeta, TCR beta CDR3 was amplified with immunoSEQ multiplex PCR. TCRdb reprocessed the immunoSEQ multiplex PCR reads via MiXCR and lists one record per CDR3 protein. The repertoire holds under 90,000 distinct CDR3 sequences, with under 95% as singletons.

This chain joins TRBV7-3 and TRBJ1-2; TRBD1 is a possible D gene (6 bases). Input material: CD4+ T cells from PBMCs. The TCR comes from a human donor with Susac syndrome. CDR3 loop: CASSPPQAPRGYGYTF. CDR3 sequence (DNA): TGTGCCAGCAGCCCACCTCAGGCTCCGAGGGGGTATGGCTACACCTTC.